This T cell receptor (beta chain) was obtained from a study of blood T cells in healthy people across ages. The germline V gene has CDR1 DFQATT and CDR2 SNEGSKA (reference sequence). This CDR3 is 13 amino acids long. Trimming stripped 0 bases from V and 3 bases from J, with 9 bases between. PCR was performed a second time for roughly 7 to 11 cycles using a sample-barcoded 5' primer and a J-beta primer mix. TCRdb reprocessed the 5' RACE reads via MiXCR and lists one record per CDR3 protein. Of about 1.6 million distinct CDR3 sequences in the sample, 30% to 40% were seen once. Sample: blood. The chain has TRBV20-1 and TRBJ2-7, with a possible D match to TRBD1 (5 bases). This clonotype originated in a woman aged 25 to 39 in good health. The CDR3: CSARERQSYEQYF. Written as DNA, the CDR3 is TGCAGTGCTAGAGAGAGACAGAGCTACGAGCAGTACTTC.